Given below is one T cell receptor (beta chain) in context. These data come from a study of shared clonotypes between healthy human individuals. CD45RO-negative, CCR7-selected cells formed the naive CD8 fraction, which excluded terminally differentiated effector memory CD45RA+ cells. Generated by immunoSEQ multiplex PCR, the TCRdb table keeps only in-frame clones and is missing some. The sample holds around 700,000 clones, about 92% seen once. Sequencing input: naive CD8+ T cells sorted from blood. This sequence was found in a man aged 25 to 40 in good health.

Written as DNA, the CDR3 is TGTGCCAGCAGCTTGCAGGGGAGCTACGAGCAGTACTTC. The encoded protein is CASSLQGSYEQYF. The genes are TRBV5-5 and TRBJ2-7; possible D gene TRBD1, 6 bases. This CDR3 is 13 amino acids long. The V gene's germline CDR1 is SGHKS and CDR2 YYEKEE (reference sequence). The V and J ends lost 1 base and 3 bases respectively, with 8 bases between them.